The next 26 T cell receptor beta chains were all read from a single sample in a study of siplizumab effects on memory and regulatory T cells. The method was immunoSEQ multiplex PCR; TCRdb's version includes in-frame clones alone and lacks a portion of them. The sample records fewer than 120,000 clones, about nine tenths being singletons. Sample: CD4+ T cells sorted from blood. The receptors were gathered from a human donor in good health.

The chain uses TRBV18 and TRBJ2-7; TRBD1 agrees at 7 bases. The germline gives CDR1 KGHSH, CDR2 LQKENI. The CDR3 contains 13 residues. V trimming: 5 bases; J trimming: 5 bases; junction bases outside the gene matches: 6. The CDR3 sequence: CASSAYQGDEQYF. The CDR3 bases are TGTGCCAGCTCAGCTTATCAGGGGGACGAGCAGTACTTC. The full variable domain, rest sourced from reference TRBV18 and TRBJ2-7, is NAGVMQNPRHLVRRRGQEARLRCSPMKGHSHVYWYRQLPEEGLKFMVYLQKENIIDESGMPKERFSAEFPKEGPSILRIQQVVRGDSAAYFCASSAYQGDEQYFGPGTRLTVT.

The chain joins TRBV19 to TRBJ2-6; possible D gene TRBD1, 6 bases. V was clipped by 4 bases and J by 0 bases, with 19 bases between them. The CDR3 runs 19 residues. Germline V lookup: CDR1 LNHDA, CDR2 SQIVND (reference sequence). The CDR3 is CASSKLSGTSDSGANVLTF. DNA of the CDR3: TGTGCCAGTAGTAAGTTATCCGGGACAAGTGACTCTGGGGCCAACGTCCTGACTTTC.

This clone was recorded once. The chain employs TRBV18 and TRBJ1-5, with D hard to call. CDR3 length: 14 amino acids. V was cut by 3 bases and J by 3 bases, with 9 bases left in between. Germline V lookup: CDR1 KGHSH, CDR2 LQKENI. The CDR3 DNA is TGTGCCAGCTCACCGGCCCCGAACAATCAGCCCCAGCATTTT. As protein: CASSPAPNNQPQHF.

This chain's CDR3 is CASSHRPGTGSGNTIYF. CDR3 DNA: TGTGCCAGCAGCCACCGTCCCGGGACAGGGAGTGGAAACACCATATATTTT. The chain carries TRBV4-2 and TRBJ1-3; the match to TRBD1 covers 9 bases. The germline CDR1 and CDR2 sequences are LGHNA and YNFKEQ. The CDR3 length is 17 residues. Germline trimming cut 3 bases from V and 3 bases from J; bases unmatched to any gene: 9.

V gene TRBV9 combines with J gene TRBJ2-2; 8 positions agree with TRBD1. The CDR3 is made up of 12 amino acids. Germline V gene lookup returns CDR1 SGDLS and CDR2 YYNGEE. The ends lost 7 bases at V and 5 bases at J; junction bases unmatched: 1. The CDR3 coding sequence is TGTGCCAGCCGACAGGGGACCGGGGAGCTGTTTTTT. Amino acid sequence: CASRQGTGELFF.

About this clone: This same CDR3 is encoded by further DNA sequences in the sample. This chain links TRBV20-1 with TRBJ1-2; no firm D call. The CDR3 consists of 11 residues. Trimming took 1 base from V and 3 from J, leaving 3 bases between them. Germline assignment: CDR1 DFQATT and CDR2 SNEGSKA (reference sequence). The chain's CDR3 is CSARGDYGYTF. DNA of the CDR3: TGCAGTGCTAGAGGGGACTATGGCTACACCTTC.

This chain uses TRBV20-1 with TRBJ2-7; D perhaps matches TRBD2 (5 bases). V was clipped by 5 bases and J by 3 bases, with 5 bases between them. Looked up from germline, CDR1 is DFQATT and CDR2 is SNEGSKA (reference sequence). The CDR3 is 10 amino acids. The CDR3 is CSAGLYEQYF. The CDR3, as DNA: TGCAGTGCTGGACTCTACGAGCAGTACTTC.

This sequence joins TRBV7-9 and TRBJ1-4; 9 nucleotides line up with TRBD1. After removal of 4 bases from V and 8 bases from J, the junction contained 14 bases not matched to a gene. Germline V gene sequence: CDR1 SEHNR, CDR2 FQNEAQ (reference sequence). CDR3 size: 17 residues. This CDR3 is CASSSLDRGPWDEKLFF. The CDR3 bases are TGTGCCAGCAGCTCCCTGGACAGGGGCCCCTGGGACGAAAAACTGTTTTTT.

The chain combines TRBV10-3 with TRBJ2-5; D possibly corresponds to TRBD1 (5 bases). Germline CDR1 is ENHRY and CDR2 is SYGVKD. Trimming removed 0 bases from V and 9 bases from J, with 17 bases in between. The CDR3 has 15 amino acids. This chain's CDR3 is CAISESTGYQGAQYF. DNA of the CDR3: TGTGCCATCAGTGAGTCCACAGGCTATCAAGGGGCCCAGTACTTC.

In regard to this clone: Other DNA sequences in this sample translate to the same CDR3. The rearrangement joins TRBV7-6 to TRBJ2-5; D is unclear. This CDR3 has 13 residues. Germline loops: CDR1 SGHVS, CDR2 FNYEAQ. Between the trimmed V and J ends, which lost 5 bases and 1 base, there was a span of 8 bases. For the CDR3, the DNA is TGTGCCAGCAGCCTAGTCGGCCAAGAGACCCAGTACTTC. Translating gives CASSLVGQETQYF.

CDR3 sequence reads: CASEDRNYEQYF. In DNA, the CDR3 is TGTGCCAGCGAAGACAGAAACTACGAGCAGTACTTC. The chain links TRBV19 to TRBJ2-7; D is possibly TRBD1 (5 bases). The CDR3 runs to 12 residues. The ends were cut back, 9 bases at V and 3 bases at J, with 12 bases in the middle. Germline V lookup: CDR1 LNHDA, CDR2 SQIVND (reference sequence). Based on the CDR3 plus reference TRBV19 and TRBJ2-7, the full variable domain is DGGITQSPKYLFRKEGQNVTLSCEQNLNHDAMYWYRQDPGQGLRLIYYSQIVNDFQKGDIAEGYSVSREKKESFPLTVTSAQKNPTAFYLCASEDRNYEQYFGPGTRLTVT.

The CDR3 protein is CASSLDESRGGTRFYEQYF. CDR3 nucleotide sequence: TGTGCCAGCAGCTTAGACGAGTCGAGAGGCGGGACTAGGTTCTACGAGCAGTACTTC. J is TRBJ2-7 and V is TRBV7-2; 8 bases agree with TRBD2. Per germline, CDR1 SGHTA and CDR2 FQGNSA. J was trimmed by 3 bases and V by 1 base; bases with no gene match: 17. This CDR3 is 19 amino acids long. The complete variable domain, with remaining parts taken from reference TRBV7-2 and TRBJ2-7, reads GAGVSQSPSNKVTEKGKDVELRCDPISGHTALYWYRQSLGQGLEFLIYFQGNSAPDKSGLPSDRFSAERTGGSVSTLTIQRTQQEDSAVYLCASSLDESRGGTRFYEQYFGPGTRLTVT.

The rearrangement links TRBV5-6 to TRBJ1-5, with D unclear. The V and J ends lost 0 bases and 9 bases respectively, with 13 bases between them. CDR1 and CDR2 (germline): SGHDT, YYEEEE. The CDR3 contains 14 residues. The CDR3 region has the DNA TGTGCCAGCAGCTTGGGACGGGCTTATGGGCCCCAGCATTTT. Translating gives CASSLGRAYGPQHF.

J is TRBJ2-3 and V is TRBV11-2, with D uncertain. Trimming stripped 0 bases from V and 6 bases from J, with 7 bases between. The CDR3 runs to 13 residues. Germline assignment: CDR1 SGHAT and CDR2 FQNNGV. CDR3 sequence reads: CASSLDRLDTQYF. CDR3 DNA sequence: TGTGCCAGCAGCTTAGATCGTCTGGATACGCAGTATTTT.

The chain combines TRBV10-1 with TRBJ1-5; TRBD1 aligns across 8 bases. Germline V lookup: CDR1 WNHNN, CDR2 SYGVQD (reference sequence). V shed 6 bases, J shed 5 bases, and the junction held 6 bases outside the gene matches. CDR3 length: 14 residues. This CDR3 is CASSDRGTDQPQHF. The CDR3 DNA reads as TGCGCCAGCAGCGACAGGGGAACGGATCAGCCCCAGCATTTT.

The chain has TRBV6-5 and TRBJ1-3; D gene ambiguous. The CDR3 is 15 amino acids. With 0 bases removed from V and 2 bases from J, the gap between germline ends came to 8 bases. Germline V gene lookup returns CDR1 MNHEY and CDR2 SVGAGI. CDR3 sequence (DNA): TGTGCCAGCAGTTACTCGATCCAGGCTGGAAACACCATATATTTT. Amino acids: CASSYSIQAGNTIYF.

The chain is built from TRBV6-5 and TRBJ1-1, with TRBD1 matching 7 bases. J lost 6 bases, V lost 4 bases, and 8 bases had no gene match. The germline gives CDR1 MNHEY, CDR2 SVGAGI. This CDR3 contains 14 residues. CDR3 loop: CASSSQDREAEAFF. The CDR3 bases are TGTGCCAGCAGTTCCCAAGACAGGGAGGCTGAAGCTTTCTTT.

The chain carries TRBV18 and TRBJ2-7, with TRBD2 matching over 10 bases. The V and J ends lost 1 base and 2 bases, in that order; junction bases with no gene match: 5. The germline V gene has CDR1 KGHSH and CDR2 LQKENI. There are 16 residues in the CDR3. The DNA for the CDR3 is TGTGCCAGCTCACCACAAGGACTAGCGGAGGCCTACGAGCAGTACTTC. As protein: CASSPQGLAEAYEQYF.

V usage is TRBV27 and J usage is TRBJ2-7; possibly TRBD2 for D (5 bases). This CDR3 region has 13 residues. Germline assignment: CDR1 MNHEY and CDR2 SMNVEV (reference sequence). Trimming took 3 bases from V and 1 from J, leaving 7 bases between them. CDR3 sequence reads: CASSFEGSYEQYF. CDR3 nucleotides: TGTGCCAGCAGTTTTGAGGGATCCTACGAGCAGTACTTC.

This clone was seen just once. The chain uses TRBV14 and TRBJ1-2, with D unclear. This CDR3 has 14 residues. The germline V gene has CDR1 SGHDN and CDR2 FVKESK. Trimming removed 0 bases at V and 4 bases at J, with 9 bases between. CDR3 DNA: TGTGCCAGCAGCCAAGATCCGGGGTTCTATGGCTACACCTTC. It codes for CASSQDPGFYGYTF.

This clone occurred a few times. This chain links TRBV11-2 with TRBJ1-2; TRBD1 aligns across 9 bases. Germline CDR1 and CDR2: SGHAT and FQNNGV. The CDR3 is 14 residues long. Trimming at V came to 5 bases and at J to 8 bases, leaving 9 bases not matched to a gene. CDR3 protein: CASSPRVDRGGYTF. CDR3 coding DNA: TGTGCCAGCAGCCCCCGAGTGGACAGGGGCGGCTACACCTTC.

The chain employs TRBV4-2 and TRBJ2-7; D unclear. The CDR3 loop spans 14 amino acids. V dropped 0 bases and J dropped 4 bases, with 10 bases sitting between them. The germline V gene encodes CDR1 LGHNA and CDR2 YNFKEQ. This chain's CDR3 is CASSQEAFQYEQYF. The CDR3 nucleotides are TGTGCCAGCAGCCAAGAGGCGTTCCAATACGAGCAGTACTTC.

The chain joins TRBV6-6 to TRBJ2-5; no firm D call. The DNA matches TRBJ2-7 better at its end, which makes the J call doubtful. The CDR3 spans 13 residues. From germline, CDR1 is MNHNY and CDR2 SVGAGI (reference sequence). CDR3 DNA: TGTGCCAGCAGGTTTCTTAGCTCCTACGAGCAGTACTTC. Protein: CASRFLSSYEQYF.

This rearrangement joins TRBV27 to TRBJ2-2; D is ambiguous. In germline, CDR1 is MNHEY, CDR2 SMNVEV (reference sequence). V was trimmed by 5 bases and J by 0 bases, leaving 4 bases between them. This CDR3 has 13 amino acids. The CDR3 is CASSPSNTGELFF. The CDR3 nucleotides are TGTGCCAGCAGTCCCTCGAACACCGGGGAGCTGTTTTTT.

V usage is TRBV5-1 and J usage is TRBJ2-5; D possibly corresponds to TRBD2 (5 bases). Per the germline V gene, CDR1 is SGHRS and CDR2 is YFSETQ. The CDR3 loop spans 14 amino acids. Trimming shortened V by 4 bases and J by 5 bases, and 15 bases separated the two germline ends. This CDR3 reads CASSPQGTGETQYF. For the CDR3, the DNA is TGCGCCAGCAGCCCCCAAGGAACGGGGGAGACCCAGTACTTC.

Note on this clone: The same CDR3 arises from other DNA sequences in this sample as well. The J gene is TRBJ2-7, the V gene TRBV5-6; D might be TRBD2 (5 bases). The CDR3 extends over 12 amino acids. The germline CDR1 and CDR2 sequences are SGHDT and YYEEEE. V was shortened by 3 bases and J by 4 bases, with 8 bases between the two germline ends. DNA of the CDR3: TGTGCCAGCAGCTCCCGGGGTTACGAGCAGTACTTC. Encoded protein: CASSSRGYEQYF.